These T cell receptor beta chains were read from a single sample in a study of blood T cell repertoires in COVID-19. Clones were sequenced by immunoSEQ multiplex PCR, and TCRdb holds only the in-frame ones, with some missing. The sample holds about 98,000 clones, 70% to 90% seen once. Material: peripheral blood. The origin of the receptors is a man aged 45-65 years with active or convalescent COVID-19. Both conserved end residues are trimmed from each CDR3. A D gene is named only where the DNA matches it firmly.

d_call j_call cdr3_length v_call cdr3_aa
NA TRBJ2-2 10 TRBV28 ASNRNTGELF
NA TRBJ2-7 10 TRBV16 ASSQGGYEQY
NA TRBJ1-1 12 TRBV7-2 ASSLQGPGTEAF
TRBD1 TRBJ2-1 13 TRBV11-2 ASSLVQGAYNEQF
NA TRBJ1-1 13 TRBV28 ASITSGTPSTEAF
TRBD1 TRBJ2-5 14 TRBV5-1 ASSSNPDRGQETQY
NA TRBJ1-3 13 TRBV24-1 ATSDSRGSGNTIY
TRBD2 TRBJ2-5 15 TRBV25-1 ASSDGLAGAYQETQY
TRBD1 TRBJ2-7 11 TRBV28 AGRDSRTYEQY
NA TRBJ2-3 12 TRBV10-1 ASSEDREADTQY
NA TRBJ1-5 13 TRBV19 ASSQIAGGNQPQH
NA TRBJ2-5 13 TRBV27 ASSPWTTPGETQY
NA TRBJ2-5 13 TRBV19 ASSPYGRDGETQY
NA TRBJ1-1 10 TRBV20-1 SASSGNTEAF
NA TRBJ2-1 14 TRBV5-1 ASSLAGGLSYNEQF
NA TRBJ2-2 13 TRBV25-1 ASSELQANTGELF
TRBD1 TRBJ1-4 14 TRBV11-2 ASSLGTGVSGEKLF
NA TRBJ2-3 10 TRBV12-3/TRBV12-4 ASSTGSDTQY
TRBD1 TRBJ2-7 11 TRBV30 AWSLTGAGEQY
NA TRBJ2-7 12 TRBV5-4 ASSLAFGGYEQY
TRBD1 TRBJ1-2 11 TRBV12-3/TRBV12-4 ASSVRQGGGYT
NA TRBJ2-3 12 TRBV10-2 ASSESTSTDTQY
TRBD1 TRBJ2-2 14 TRBV5-4 ASSLGGGTNTGELF
NA TRBJ2-2 13 TRBV5-4 ASSLAQSNTGELF
TRBD1 TRBJ1-2 11 TRBV27 ASSRGTGYGYT
NA TRBJ2-3 11 TRBV6-5 ASSYLGTDTQY
NA TRBJ2-3 14 TRBV19 ASSPRGGARTDTQY
TRBD1 TRBJ1-6 13 TRBV2 ASKTQGQANSPLH
NA TRBJ2-2 11 TRBV11-2 ASSLRGTGELF
TRBD1 TRBJ2-3 12 TRBV2 ASRDDRGTDTQY
TRBD1 TRBJ2-7 13 TRBV11-2 ASSSTGAKRYEQY
NA TRBJ2-2 14 TRBV5-6 ASSLRGGWEAGELF
TRBD1 TRBJ1-1 13 TRBV5-4 ASSPTGNKNTEAF
NA TRBJ2-4 12 TRBV6-5 ASSYGLGGNIQY
NA TRBJ2-3 13 TRBV28 ASSPQDYGTDTQY
TRBD1 TRBJ2-7 11 TRBV20-1 SASTGGSYEQY
TRBD1 TRBJ1-3 13 TRBV10-2 ASRDTGVGGNTIY
TRBD1 TRBJ2-7 11 TRBV2 ASSRGPFGEQY
TRBD1 TRBJ1-2 11 TRBV6-6 ASSFGQGDGYT
NA TRBJ1-1 12 TRBV5-5 ASSLAPGDTEAF
TRBD1 TRBJ1-1 12 TRBV28 ASSYGDRNTEAF
NA TRBJ2-5 10 TRBV12-3/TRBV12-4 ASSLFQETQY
TRBD1 TRBJ1-1 10 TRBV29-1 SVSTGGGRAF
NA TRBJ2-2 12 TRBV15 ATSPPGVTGELF
NA TRBJ2-5 9 TRBV14 ASSQGGTQY
TRBD1 TRBJ2-1 13 TRBV12-5 ASGLWTGTYDEQF
NA TRBJ1-1 12 TRBV6-6 ASSYSEQNTEAF
NA TRBJ2-5 11 TRBV7-9 ASSLAGVETQY
TRBD1 TRBJ1-5 14 TRBV19 ATWDRGWQSNQPQH
NA TRBJ2-2 12 TRBV6-2/TRBV6-3 ASSYASDTGELF
TRBD1 TRBJ2-2 13 TRBV2 ASSGSGQGVGELF
NA TRBJ1-1 12 TRBV19 ASSTIQGYAEAF
NA TRBJ2-1 10 TRBV11-2 ASSPQGGEQF
TRBD1 TRBJ1-3 12 TRBV9 ASSSRDRDDTIY
TRBD2 TRBJ2-2 14 TRBV11-2 ASSFSSGGNTGELF